These 32 T cell receptor beta chains share one sample of origin, sequenced in a study of cytomegalovirus exposure and HLA in healthy donors. In the PCR, 60 Vbeta and 13 Jbeta primers were used. The repertoire was sequenced with immunoSEQ multiplex PCR; TCRdb's copy has only in-frame clones and lacks some. The sample contains some 190,000 clones, roughly 80% of which appear only once. The source material was PBMCs. These TCRs come from a girl aged 5 to 17 in good health and CMV-seropositive.

V and J are TRBV18 and TRBJ2-7; weak D call: TRBD1 (5 bases). With 2 bases removed from V and 2 bases from J, the gap between germline ends came to 10 bases. The CDR3 covers 14 residues. In germline, CDR1 is KGHSH, CDR2 LQKENI. The CDR3 DNA sequence: TGTGCCAGCTCACCAAGCCAGGGTACCTACGAGCAGTACTTC. Encoded protein: CASSPSQGTYEQYF. The complete variable domain, with remaining parts taken from reference TRBV18 and TRBJ2-7, reads NAGVMQNPRHLVRRRGQEARLRCSPMKGHSHVYWYRQLPEEGLKFMVYLQKENIIDESGMPKERFSAEFPKEGPSILRIQQVVRGDSAAYFCASSPSQGTYEQYFGPGTRLTVT.

This clone was detected once. CDR3 nucleotides: TGTGCCAGCAGCCGGGACAGAAATAGCAATCAGCCCCAGCATTTT. It specifies CASSRDRNSNQPQHF. The chain links TRBV2 to TRBJ1-5, with 7 bases matching TRBD1. The CDR3 has 15 amino acids. After removal of 6 bases from V and 0 bases from J, the junction contained 5 bases not matched to a gene. Germline V gene sequence: CDR1 SNHLY, CDR2 FYNNEI. The variable domain in full, with the rest retrieved from reference TRBV2 and TRBJ1-5, is EPEVTQTPSHQVTQMGQEVILRCVPISNHLYFYWYRQILGQKVEFLVSFYNNEISEKSEIFDDQFSVERPDGSNFTLKIRSTKLEDSAMYFCASSRDRNSNQPQHFGDGTRLSIL.

The rearrangement uses TRBV5-5 and TRBJ1-2; a possible D gene is TRBD1 (5 bases). This CDR3 has 13 residues. V lost 0 bases to trimming and J lost 8 bases, with 11 bases between them. Germline CDR1 reads SGHKS; CDR2 reads YYEKEE (reference sequence). This chain's CDR3 is CASSLAPGKGYTF. The CDR3 bases are TGTGCCAGCAGCTTGGCACCAGGGAAGGGCTACACCTTC.

CDR3 in amino acids: CASSLGGWNQPQHF. In DNA form, the CDR3 reads TGTGCCAGCAGCTTAGGAGGTTGGAATCAGCCCCAGCATTTT. This chain uses TRBV7-6 with TRBJ1-5; D gene uncertain. With 1 base removed from V and 4 bases from J, the gap between germline ends came to 8 bases. Germline V gives CDR1 SGHVS, CDR2 FNYEAQ. This CDR3 comprises 14 residues.

The V and J genes are TRBV6-1 and TRBJ1-5; D possibly corresponds to TRBD1 (6 bases). V was cut by 4 bases and J by 5 bases, with 15 bases left in between. The germline CDR1 and CDR2 sequences are MNHNS and SASEGT. The CDR3 has 15 amino acids. CDR3 in DNA: TGTGCCAGCAGTGCCTCAGCGGGGGGGCATCAGCCCCAGCATTTT. Protein product: CASSASAGGHQPQHF.

This clone was observed a handful of times. V is TRBV18 and J is TRBJ2-3; D is uncertain. There are 13 residues in the CDR3. Germline V lookup: CDR1 KGHSH, CDR2 LQKENI. The V end lost 1 base, the J end lost 4 bases, and 6 bases lay between the germline ends. The DNA of the CDR3 is TGTGCCAGCTCACCACGTAGTCCAGATACGCAGTATTTT. Translated, it gives CASSPRSPDTQYF.

This clone was observed once. This sequence joins TRBV15 and TRBJ2-7; maybe TRBD2 (6 bases). Trimming took 0 bases from V and 4 from J, leaving 10 bases between them. This CDR3 comprises 14 residues. Germline assignment: CDR1 LNHNV and CDR2 YYDKDF (reference sequence). The chain's CDR3 is CATSRERDRYEQYF. CDR3 nucleotide sequence: TGTGCCACCAGCAGAGAGCGGGATCGGTACGAGCAGTACTTC.

CDR3 residues: CASSLENLGEQYF. In DNA form, the CDR3 reads TGTGCCAGCAGCTTAGAGAATCTAGGCGAGCAGTACTTC. V and J are TRBV7-9 and TRBJ2-7; D ambiguous. Germline V gene sequence: CDR1 SEHNR, CDR2 FQNEAQ (reference sequence). The germline V and J ends were trimmed by 1 base and 6 bases, with 10 bases remaining between them. The CDR3 has 13 amino acids.

The chain employs TRBV19 and TRBJ1-5; 7 bases map to TRBD1. V lost 1 base to trimming and J lost 2 bases; unmatched junction nucleotides: 5. Germline V gene lookup returns CDR1 LNHDA and CDR2 SQIVND (reference sequence). The CDR3 runs 16 residues. In nucleotides, the CDR3 is TGTGCCAGTAGTATAGGACAGGGTGTCGGCAATCAGCCCCAGCATTTT. It translates to CASSIGQGVGNQPQHF.

This rearrangement joins TRBV25-1 to TRBJ1-6; D is unclear. The germline gives CDR1 MGHDK, CDR2 SYGVNS. This CDR3 region has 14 residues. Trimming took off 4 bases at V and 4 bases at J, with 8 bases between the two ends. CDR3 bases: TGTGCCAGCAGTGGGGAGAGTTATAATTCACCCCTCCACTTT. Translated: CASSGESYNSPLHF.

The chain has TRBV6-5 and TRBJ2-3; 10 bases agree with TRBD2. Trimming removed 7 bases from V and 5 bases from J; junction bases left unmatched: 6. Germline values: CDR1 MNHEY, CDR2 SVGAGI. The CDR3 has 14 amino acids. The CDR3 reads CASTLAGGGDTQYF. CDR3 nucleotides: TGTGCCAGCACGTTAGCGGGAGGAGGAGATACGCAGTATTTT.

The chain recombines TRBV7-2 with TRBJ2-2; 8 nucleotides line up with TRBD2. V shed 5 bases and J 4 bases; nucleotides not matched to a gene: 9. Per germline, CDR1 SGHTA and CDR2 FQGNSA. This CDR3 region has 16 residues. The CDR3 region is CASSTYGLAATGELFF. CDR3 DNA: TGTGCCAGCAGCACCTACGGACTAGCCGCCACCGGGGAGCTGTTTTTT.

The chain links TRBV6-5 to TRBJ2-7, with 8 bases lining up with TRBD1. CDR1 and CDR2 (germline): MNHEY, SVGAGI. The V segment lost 4 bases and the J segment 2 bases; nucleotides outside the gene matches: 7. CDR3 length: 15 amino acids. The CDR3 protein is CASSLTWDRPYEQYF. The CDR3 DNA follows: TGTGCCAGCAGTTTGACCTGGGACAGGCCCTACGAGCAGTACTTC.

The J gene is TRBJ1-2, the V gene TRBV30; 9 nucleotides agree with TRBD1. Germline values: CDR1 GTSNPN, CDR2 SVGIG (reference sequence). The CDR3 length is 12 residues. With V trimmed by 4 bases and J by 7 bases, 4 bases remained unmatched. For the CDR3, the DNA is TGTGCCTGGAACAGGGGGCGCGGTGGCTACACCTTC. Translating it yields CAWNRGRGGYTF.

This chain links TRBV4-1 with TRBJ2-7; 7 bases are shared with TRBD1. V was clipped by 2 bases and J by 6 bases; unmatched bases: 7. This CDR3 has 14 residues. Germline assignment: CDR1 MGHRA and CDR2 YSYEKL. The CDR3 DNA is TGCGCCAGCAGCCAATCTCGGGACAGCCGCGAGCAGTACTTC. It codes for CASSQSRDSREQYF.

This clone was observed a single time. This chain links TRBV5-4 with TRBJ2-5, with 9 nucleotides matching TRBD1. The CDR3 consists of 14 residues. The germline CDR1 and CDR2 sequences are SGHNT and YYREEE (reference sequence). The V and J ends lost 2 bases and 5 bases, in that order; junction bases with no gene match: 4. The CDR3 spells CASSLQGAVETQYF. The CDR3 nucleotides read TGTGCCAGCAGCTTACAGGGGGCGGTGGAGACCCAGTACTTC. The whole variable domain, filled in from reference TRBV5-4 and TRBJ2-5, reads ETGVTQSPTHLIKTRGQQVTLRCSSQSGHNTVSWYQQALGQGPQFIFQYYREEENGRGNFPPRFSGLQFPNYSSELNVNALELDDSALYLCASSLQGAVETQYFGPGTRLLVL.

In this sample, this clone turned up a few times. V usage is TRBV7-9 and J usage is TRBJ2-1; D is perhaps TRBD1 (6 bases). The CDR3 sequence is 13 residues long. Between the trimmed V and J ends, which lost 6 bases and 14 bases, there was a span of 20 bases. CDR1 is SEHNR and CDR2 is FQNEAQ in the germline V gene (reference sequence). The CDR3 DNA follows: TGTGCCAGCAGTCTTTCGAGAGGGGGAGATGAGTTCTTC. Protein: CASSLSRGGDEFF.

V is TRBV19 and J is TRBJ2-1; 7 bases agree with TRBD1. Per germline, CDR1 LNHDA and CDR2 SQIVND (reference sequence). V was clipped by 5 bases and J by 9 bases; unmatched bases: 7. The CDR3 has 13 residues. DNA for the CDR3: TGTGCCAGTAGTGTACAGGGGATAGGTGAGCAGTTCTTC. Translating it yields CASSVQGIGEQFF.

The chain couples TRBV7-8 to TRBJ1-1; 8 positions agree with TRBD1. CDR3 length: 15 residues. V shed 3 bases, J shed 8 bases, and the junction held 11 bases outside the gene matches. Germline V gene sequence: CDR1 SGHVS, CDR2 FQNEAQ. CDR3 in amino acids: CASSLRDRSRTEAFF. In DNA, the CDR3 is TGTGCCAGCAGCTTGCGGGACAGGTCGAGGACCGAAGCTTTCTTT.

The chain employs TRBV6-6 and TRBJ2-3, with 13 bases lining up with TRBD2. This CDR3 region has 16 residues. In germline, CDR1 is MNHNY, CDR2 SVGAGI (reference sequence). V trimming: 3 bases; J trimming: 3 bases; junction bases outside the gene matches: 3. The CDR3 DNA follows: TGTGCCAGCAGTTATCGGACTAGCGGGAGAACAGATACGCAGTATTTT. Amino acid sequence: CASSYRTSGRTDTQYF.

This chain connects TRBV6-5 to TRBJ1-4; 9 bases line up with TRBD1. The germline V gene has CDR1 MNHEY and CDR2 SVGAGI. V lost 6 bases and J lost 8; bases outside the gene matches: 7. The CDR3 has 14 residues. The CDR3 spells CASSLGQGGEKLFF. Here the CDR3 DNA reads TGTGCCAGCAGCCTGGGACAGGGAGGCGAAAAACTGTTTTTT.

This clone appeared once. The gene calls are TRBV7-9 and TRBJ2-3; possible D gene TRBD1, 5 bases. There are 14 residues in the CDR3. Germline V CDR1 and CDR2: SEHNR, FQNEAQ (reference sequence). The V gene lost 4 bases and the J gene lost 0 bases, with 8 bases spanning the gap. CDR3 protein: CASSWGPSTDTQYF. The CDR3 DNA follows: TGTGCCAGCAGCTGGGGCCCCAGCACAGATACGCAGTATTTT.

The gene calls are TRBV29-1 and TRBJ2-5; 8 bases line up with TRBD2. V was clipped by 4 bases and J by 0 bases; unmatched bases: 4. In germline, CDR1 is SQVTM, CDR2 ANQGSEA. The CDR3 length is 14 residues. CDR3 protein: CSVVTSGNQETQYF. For the CDR3, the DNA is TGCAGCGTTGTAACTAGCGGAAACCAAGAGACCCAGTACTTC.

This clone was seen a handful of times. This chain links TRBV7-2 with TRBJ2-1, with TRBD2 matching 9 bases. This CDR3 contains 16 residues. Germline trimming cut 1 base from V and 3 bases from J; bases unmatched to any gene: 4. Germline CDR1 SGHTA, CDR2 FQGNSA. CDR3 region: CASSLGLAVIYNEQFF. The CDR3, as DNA: TGTGCCAGCAGCTTAGGACTAGCGGTTATCTACAATGAGCAGTTCTTC.

This clone was found once. CDR3 loop: CASSFRDRIANSGNTIYF. In DNA, the CDR3 is TGTGCCAGCAGCTTCCGGGACAGAATAGCAAACTCTGGAAACACCATATATTTT. The chain employs TRBV11-2 and TRBJ1-3, with 7 bases that match TRBD1. Germline CDR1 reads SGHAT; CDR2 reads FQNNGV. The CDR3 sequence is 18 residues long. J lost 0 bases, V lost 3 bases, and 11 bases had no gene match.

CDR3 amino acids: CAWSTGYNSPLHF. In DNA form, the CDR3 reads TGTGCCTGGAGCACAGGGTATAATTCACCCCTCCACTTT. The V gene is TRBV30, the J gene TRBJ1-6, with D possibly TRBD1 on 6 matching bases. V lost 3 bases to trimming and J lost 4 bases, with 7 bases between them. Germline V gives CDR1 GTSNPN, CDR2 SVGIG (reference sequence). The CDR3 length is 13 residues. The variable domain in full, with the rest retrieved from reference TRBV30 and TRBJ1-6, is SQTIHQWPATLVQPVGSPLSLECTVEGTSNPNLYWYRQAAGRGLQLLFYSVGIGQISSEVPQNLSASRPQDRQFILSSKKLLLSDSGFYLCAWSTGYNSPLHFGNGTRLTVT.

The J gene is TRBJ2-2, the V gene TRBV2, with D maybe TRBD2 (6 bases). Germline V CDR1 and CDR2: SNHLY, FYNNEI. The CDR3 runs 15 residues. Trimming took off 10 bases at V and 5 bases at J, with 20 bases between the two ends. The CDR3, as DNA: TGTGCCACCAAAGGGACTTCTACTGGGACCGGGGAGCTGTTTTTT. Translation: CATKGTSTGTGELFF. The full variable domain, completed using reference TRBV2 and TRBJ2-2, is EPEVTQTPSHQVTQMGQEVILRCVPISNHLYFYWYRQILGQKVEFLVSFYNNEISEKSEIFDDQFSVERPDGSNFTLKIRSTKLEDSAMYFCATKGTSTGTGELFFGEGSRLTVL.

The rearrangement uses TRBV7-2 and TRBJ2-7, with D uncertain. Germline values: CDR1 SGHTA, CDR2 FQGNSA. The CDR3 spans 13 residues. V lost 1 base and J 3 bases, leaving 7 bases between the germline ends. CDR3 bases: TGTGCCAGCAGCTTAGGGAGAGGCTACGAGCAGTACTTC. It specifies CASSLGRGYEQYF.

This chain joins TRBV11-2 and TRBJ2-7, with a possible D match to TRBD1 (6 bases). This CDR3 is 13 amino acids long. V shed 5 bases and J shed 6 bases, with 14 bases lying between them. CDR1 and CDR2 from the germline V gene are SGHAT and FQNNGV. The CDR3 spells CASSRNQGTEQYF. The CDR3 DNA follows: TGTGCCAGCAGCCGTAATCAGGGGACCGAGCAGTACTTC.

This chain uses TRBV5-6 with TRBJ1-5, with D possibly matching TRBD1 (5 bases). V lost 4 bases, J lost 5 bases, and 16 bases lay in between. The CDR3 consists of 15 residues. Germline CDR1 reads SGHDT; CDR2 reads YYEEEE. The CDR3 region has the DNA TGTGCCAGCAGCCCTAAGGGCAGGGTTGATCAGCCCCAGCATTTT. Translation: CASSPKGRVDQPQHF.

The chain uses TRBV4-3 and TRBJ2-7; 8 bases map to TRBD2. V lost 4 bases and J lost 4; bases outside the gene matches: 9. The germline CDR1 and CDR2 sequences are LGHNA and YSLEER. The CDR3 consists of 15 residues. The CDR3, as DNA: TGCGCCAGCAGCCCAGGTAGCGGGGAGGTTTACGAGCAGTACTTC. Its protein product is CASSPGSGEVYEQYF.

The chain joins TRBV5-1 to TRBJ2-7; 11 bases agree with TRBD1. The CDR3 consists of 15 residues. Germline-derived CDR1 and CDR2 are SGHRS and YFSETQ. The V and J ends lost 4 bases and 3 bases, in that order; junction bases with no gene match: 6. The CDR3 sequence: CASSPRDRGDYEQYF. CDR3 DNA: TGCGCCAGCAGCCCCCGGGACAGGGGGGACTACGAGCAGTACTTC.